One and the same sample provided the 18 T cell receptor beta chains below, sequenced in a study of early T cells in non-severe SARS-CoV-2 infection. TCRdb fed the 5' RACE reads into MiXCR, producing one record per CDR3 protein. The table includes some 78,000 distinct CDR3 sequences, around 13% detected once. Sample: whole blood. Receptors originate from an adult who was a healthcare worker with PCR-confirmed SARS-CoV-2 infection or an uninfected control (not recorded which).

This clonotype was picked up a small number of times. The chain joins TRBV20-1 to TRBJ2-1, with 7 bases lining up with TRBD1. The CDR3 totals 12 residues. CDR1 is DFQATT, CDR2 SNEGSKA, per germline (reference sequence). Trimming cost V 6 bases and J 4 bases; bases outside gene matches: 3. The CDR3 bases are TGCAGTGCCGGGGACAGTTACAATGAGCAGTTCTTC. Its translation is CSAGDSYNEQFF.

The V gene is TRBV2, the J gene TRBJ2-3; 8 nucleotides align to TRBD2. The CDR3 sequence is 16 residues long. J gave up 6 bases and V 9 bases, and 17 bases lay outside the gene matches. The germline V gene has CDR1 SNHLY and CDR2 FYNNEI. The DNA for the CDR3 is TGTGCCAGTCAGACCTCTCCGGGCGGGAGGAGGGATACGCAGTATTTT. This translates into CASQTSPGGRRDTQYF.

J is TRBJ2-7 and V is TRBV5-1; weak D call: TRBD2 (6 bases). CDR1 is SGHRS, CDR2 YFSETQ, per germline. Trimming shortened V by 1 base and J by 5 bases, and 16 bases separated the two germline ends. There are 15 residues in the CDR3. The chain's CDR3 is CASSLRGAAGNEQYF. In DNA form, the CDR3 reads TGCGCCAGCAGCTTGAGAGGGGCTGCGGGGAACGAGCAGTACTTC.

This chain uses TRBV20-1 with TRBJ1-5; maybe TRBD1 (5 bases). CDR1 is DFQATT, CDR2 SNEGSKA, per germline (reference sequence). V was pared by 3 bases and J by 5 bases, with 14 bases between. The CDR3 runs 14 residues. The chain's CDR3 is CSAREGGGHQPQHF. The CDR3 DNA follows: TGCAGTGCTAGGGAGGGCGGGGGACATCAGCCCCAGCATTTT.

J is TRBJ2-2 and V is TRBV27, with unresolved D. The V end was cut by 3 bases, the J end by 1 base, with 9 bases between. Germline values: CDR1 MNHEY, CDR2 SMNVEV (reference sequence). The CDR3 spans 15 residues. CDR3: CASSFWPLNTGELFF. CDR3 sequence (DNA): TGTGCCAGCAGTTTCTGGCCCCTGAACACCGGGGAGCTGTTTTTT.

This clonotype came up once. The V and J genes are TRBV5-1 and TRBJ1-2; D unclear. Germline assignment: CDR1 SGHRS and CDR2 YFSETQ. The ends were cut back, 5 bases at V and 4 bases at J, with 15 bases in the middle. The CDR3 is made up of 14 amino acids. CDR3 nucleotide sequence: TGCGCCAGCAGTCAGAGAACAGATTCCTATGGCTACACCTTC. This gives the protein CASSQRTDSYGYTF.

This CDR3 is CASSQEGNEQFF. Here the CDR3 DNA reads TGTGCCAGCAGCCAAGAGGGCAATGAGCAGTTCTTC. The chain carries TRBV4-2 and TRBJ2-1; no firm D call. Trimming removed 0 bases at V and 6 bases at J, with 3 bases between. This CDR3 spans 12 amino acids. CDR1 is LGHNA and CDR2 is YNFKEQ in the germline V gene.

The rearrangement links TRBV9 to TRBJ2-1; TRBD2 aligns across 13 bases. This CDR3 comprises 17 residues. Per germline, CDR1 SGDLS and CDR2 YYNGEE. Losses at the gene ends were 4 bases for V and 0 bases for J; bases not matched to a gene: 4. CDR3 coding DNA: TGTGCCAGCAGCATGAGGACTAGCGGGAGCTCCTACAATGAGCAGTTCTTC. Protein sequence: CASSMRTSGSSYNEQFF.

This clonotype was seen more than once but under ten times. This rearrangement joins TRBV20-1 to TRBJ2-2, with D unclear. Germline V gene sequence: CDR1 DFQATT, CDR2 SNEGSKA (reference sequence). V was cut by 2 bases and J by 4 bases, with 8 bases left in between. The CDR3 consists of 13 residues. CDR3 region: CSARHGSTGELFF. CDR3 sequence (DNA): TGCAGTGCTAGACATGGGTCCACCGGGGAGCTGTTTTTT.

This chain joins TRBV20-1 and TRBJ2-1; a possible D gene is TRBD2 (5 bases). The CDR3 sequence is 17 residues long. Germline V lookup: CDR1 DFQATT, CDR2 SNEGSKA (reference sequence). V was clipped by 3 bases and J by 4 bases, with 22 bases between them. CDR3 bases: TGCAGTGCTAGGCCCTCGGGGTTTGCGGGCGCTTACAATGAGCAGTTCTTC. Translated, it gives CSARPSGFAGAYNEQFF.

This clonotype has only a few counts. The chain recombines TRBV7-6 with TRBJ2-1; TRBD2 matches at 9 bases. CDR1 SGHVS and CDR2 FNYEAQ come from the germline V gene. Trimming cost V 4 bases and J 4 bases; bases outside gene matches: 2. The CDR3 extends over 14 amino acids. CDR3 nucleotide sequence: TGTGCCAGCAGCTCAACTAGCGGGTACAATGAGCAGTTCTTC. It codes for CASSSTSGYNEQFF.

The CDR3 DNA follows: TGTGCCAGCAGCTCGGGCTACGGTGAGCAGTACTTC. Amino acids: CASSSGYGEQYF. This rearrangement joins TRBV7-9 to TRBJ2-7; D remains unclear. Germline assignment: CDR1 SEHNR and CDR2 FQNEAQ (reference sequence). The CDR3 spans 12 residues. V gave up 4 bases and J gave up 7 bases, with 11 bases separating them.

The chain uses TRBV6-5 and TRBJ1-5; D is possibly TRBD1 (6 bases). CDR3 length equals 14 residues. Trimming shortened V by 2 bases and J by 2 bases, and 7 bases separated the two germline ends. Germline CDR1 is MNHEY and CDR2 is SVGAGI. The CDR3 DNA reads TGTGCCAGCAGTTACCGACAGGGCAATCAGCCCCAGCATTTT. It specifies CASSYRQGNQPQHF.

This clonotype came up a few times. This chain uses TRBV20-1 with TRBJ1-2, with no clear D. Looked up from germline, CDR1 is DFQATT and CDR2 is SNEGSKA (reference sequence). V gave up 3 bases and J gave up 6 bases, with 17 bases separating them. This CDR3 has 14 residues. CDR3 nucleotides: TGCAGTGCTAGTAGGACCGGAGTAGGAGATGGCTACACCTTC. Translated: CSASRTGVGDGYTF.

Of note for this clonotype: Germline is not matched at one junction end, which may reflect a read error. J is TRBJ2-3 and V is TRBV18; D unclear. This CDR3 has 15 amino acids. CDR1 and CDR2 from the germline V gene are KGHSH and LQKENI. Here the CDR3 DNA reads TGTGCCAGCGCCCTAGATGGCCCTTTCACAGATACGCAGTGTTTT. Translating it yields CASALDGPFTDTQCF.

This clonotype was observed at least ten times. The chain has TRBV2 and TRBJ2-2, with D unresolved. The CDR3 loop spans 12 amino acids. Trimming left V 5 bases short and J 3 bases short, with 4 bases between. CDR1 and CDR2 from the germline V gene are SNHLY and FYNNEI. CDR3 DNA: TGTGCCAGCAGTAGGGACACCGGGGAGCTGTTTTTT. Its protein is CASSRDTGELFF.

The chain has TRBV7-2 and TRBJ2-1; D perhaps matches TRBD2 (6 bases). The CDR3 is 16 residues long. Between the trimmed V and J ends, which lost 5 bases and 0 bases, there was a span of 14 bases. Germline V gives CDR1 SGHTA, CDR2 FQGNSA. CDR3 DNA: TGTGCCAGCAGCCCCCAACGGCGGGGCTCCTACAATGAGCAGTTCTTC. Its translation: CASSPQRRGSYNEQFF.

CDR3 nucleotides: TGTGCCAGCACCTTAGGGGGTGAGCAGTTCTTC. Protein sequence: CASTLGGEQFF. V gene TRBV12-3 or TRBV12-4 combines with J gene TRBJ2-1, with D tentatively TRBD1 (6 bases). V dropped 7 bases and J dropped 9 bases, with 10 bases sitting between them. This CDR3 is built from 11 residues.